A selection of T cell receptor beta chains follows, all from one sample in a study of blood T cell repertoires in COVID-19. This table comes from immunoSEQ multiplex PCR, and its TCRdb copy is limited to in-frame clones, with some not included. The sample holds 130,000 to 150,000 clones, around 90% seen once. Sequencing used PBMCs or T cells enriched from blood (not recorded which). The source of these receptors is a woman between 40 and 55 years old who had been exposed to COVID-19. Each CDR3 is given with its conserved first and last residue.

v_call	j_call	cdr3_aa
TRBV6-6	TRBJ2-7	CASSPNNYEQYF
TRBV18	TRBJ1-1	CASSPAAMNTEAFF
TRBV28	TRBJ2-7	CASRTLFSSYEQYF
TRBV11-2	TRBJ2-7	CASSPQGYEQYF
TRBV10-3	TRBJ2-3	CAISPGTVSDTQYF
TRBV7-6	TRBJ1-6	CASSSKTGTGGRSYNSPLHF
TRBV2	TRBJ1-6	CASTYSSPLHF
TRBV11-2	TRBJ1-6	CASSPHPQGANSPLHF
TRBV2	TRBJ1-2	CASSPDSLLPNYGYTF
TRBV19	TRBJ2-1	CASSQSVDRGYNEQFF
TRBV4-3	TRBJ2-7	CASSPGLEVYEQYF
TRBV7-2	TRBJ2-3	CASSLVGRDTDTQYF
TRBV6-1	TRBJ1-2	CASSEGGTYGYTF
TRBV27	TRBJ2-4	CASSPEGILRGGLAKNIQYF
TRBV11-3	TRBJ2-2	CASSRGGANTGELFF
TRBV5-4	TRBJ1-3	CASSSGGQGGNTIYF
TRBV28	TRBJ2-3	CASSPGSAGQGDDTQYF
TRBV10-3	TRBJ1-1	CAISAGQGSTEAFF
TRBV6-2/TRBV6-3	TRBJ2-7	CASSYGWTGDKSEQYF
TRBV27	TRBJ2-7	CASSLKDRSYEQYF
TRBV4-1	TRBJ1-2	CASSLQRLQGRYGYTF
TRBV28	TRBJ1-1	CASTMTGIAFF
TRBV2	TRBJ1-1	CASSQSLRDTEAFF
TRBV9	TRBJ2-3	CASSVAPELDTQYF
TRBV3-1/TRBV3-2	TRBJ1-3	CASSSQGQGARHTIYF
TRBV19	TRBJ1-5	CASSIPGGPGFGLGGQPQHF